This is a list of T cell receptor beta chains from one sample in a study of T cell changes during pregnancy in multiple sclerosis. Sequencing was performed with immunoSEQ multiplex PCR; in TCRdb, only in-frame clones are kept and a portion is missing. The sample lists over 40,000 clones; less than 90% were seen once. Sequences were derived from CD4+ T cells from peripheral blood mononuclear cells, sampled in the second trimester of pregnancy. The receptor set was obtained from a female donor with multiple sclerosis, enrolled in a pregnancy study. The conserved cysteine and the conserved F or W are not part of the CDR3 here. D genes are given only for firm matches.

d_call	cdr3_length	v_call	j_call	cdr3_aa
-	11	TRBV7-2	TRBJ1-5	ASSSQGFQPQH
-	9	TRBV7-3	TRBJ2-1	ASSLIYEQF
-	10	TRBV19	TRBJ1-2	ASRTGRAGYT
TRBD2	16	TRBV27	TRBJ2-3	ASPRDGRQREGTDTQY
-	11	TRBV18	TRBJ2-1	ASSPLGNNEQF
TRBD1	13	TRBV9	TRBJ2-3	ASSARQGPGDTQY
TRBD1	15	TRBV14	TRBJ2-5	ASSQVAGTGGQETQY
-	14	TRBV5-1	TRBJ2-2	ASSRGGTRNTGELF
TRBD1	14	TRBV4-2	TRBJ2-4	ASSHLDREPKNIQY
-	12	TRBV6-1	TRBJ2-3	ASSEGTAGGTQY
-	12	TRBV7-2	TRBJ1-2	ASSVGSGASGYT
-	10	TRBV29-1	TRBJ1-5	SAKQGNQPQH
-	11	TRBV7-9	TRBJ2-3	ASKQSGADTQY
TRBD2	14	TRBV27	TRBJ2-7	ASRPFGLAGAYEQY
TRBD1	15	TRBV5-1	TRBJ2-2	ASSPDRGSSNTGELF
TRBD2	10	TRBV19	TRBJ2-3	ASSVLAGTQY
TRBD2	14	TRBV19	TRBJ2-1	ASSINSVAGKDEQF
-	10	TRBV15	TRBJ2-2	ATGDTPGELF
-	12	TRBV6-5	TRBJ2-7	ASSRRLQGPEQY
-	13	TRBV19	TRBJ1-4	ASSSQGATNEKLF
-	14	TRBV28	TRBJ1-1	ASLEYGRYMNTEAF
-	12	TRBV6-5	TRBJ1-1	ASSNGGGGTEAF
TRBD1	11	TRBV5-1	TRBJ2-3	ASSLAGGASQY
-	11	TRBV10-3	TRBJ2-7	AINQGLDYEQY
TRBD1	14	TRBV4-2	TRBJ1-1	ASSQDLGQGYTEAF
-	12	TRBV5-6	TRBJ1-6	ASSLRGLNSPLH
TRBD2	13	TRBV5-1	TRBJ2-7	ASSLQGREGYEQY
-	10	TRBV6-6	TRBJ2-7	ASSSMSYEQY
TRBD1	10	TRBV7-3	TRBJ1-2	ASSPDRAGYT
-	12	TRBV10-3	TRBJ2-3	AISLGLDTDTQY
-	6	TRBV20-1	TRBJ2-1	SALGQF
-	12	TRBV28	TRBJ2-7	ASSLSRVKNEQY
-	13	TRBV2	TRBJ2-1	ASSEIRGSYNEQF
TRBD2	16	TRBV6-1	TRBJ2-1	ASSEPSGLAGGRYEQF
-	13	TRBV5-8	TRBJ2-2	ASNLMMGGGEVLF
TRBD1	13	TRBV5-4	TRBJ2-3	ASSSPGQGKDTQY
TRBD2	15	TRBV5-1	TRBJ2-1	ASSSLAGGPLDNEQF
TRBD2	12	TRBV6-6	TRBJ2-1	ASSYGTSDNEQF
-	13	TRBV30	TRBJ2-1	AWMSWEIGYNEQF
-	12	TRBV29-1	TRBJ2-1	SVRRAGGGNEQF
TRBD2	15	TRBV7-9	TRBJ2-1	ASSLLRIAGSGNEQF
TRBD1	13	TRBV19	TRBJ1-1	ASSIGQGWNTEAF
-	12	TRBV27	TRBJ1-1	ASSGTPMNTEAF
TRBD2	12	TRBV29-1	TRBJ2-1	SGRLAGVVNEQF
TRBD1	12	TRBV28	TRBJ1-4	ASQLGQVNEKLF
TRBD2	13	TRBV5-6	TRBJ2-5	ASSLGTSGRETQY
TRBD1	13	TRBV7-3	TRBJ2-5	ASSRGQGHQETQY
TRBD2	14	TRBV5-1	TRBJ2-7	ASSLELAGILHEQY
TRBD1	13	TRBV5-1	TRBJ1-1	ASSTAGTGNTEAF
TRBD1	13	TRBV10-3	TRBJ2-1	ASRDRGLNSNEQF
-	10	TRBV29-1	TRBJ2-7	SVTTSSYEQY
-	12	TRBV2	TRBJ1-5	ASSEQGIGGAQH
-	15	TRBV21-1	TRBJ2-4	ASSPPRGMEGKNIQY
TRBD2	17	TRBV27	TRBJ2-7	ASRKKAGGLRDSSYEQY
TRBD2	12	TRBV2	TRBJ2-7	ASILGGPSVEQY
-	10	TRBV28	TRBJ2-5	ASISGGETQY
TRBD1	11	TRBV11-2	TRBJ1-2	ASSLAGGRGYT
TRBD2	13	TRBV9	TRBJ2-7	ASSAGLAQVYEQY
-	9	TRBV6-5	TRBJ2-7	ASRQGYEQY
-	10	TRBV25-1	TRBJ2-1	ASSELANEQF